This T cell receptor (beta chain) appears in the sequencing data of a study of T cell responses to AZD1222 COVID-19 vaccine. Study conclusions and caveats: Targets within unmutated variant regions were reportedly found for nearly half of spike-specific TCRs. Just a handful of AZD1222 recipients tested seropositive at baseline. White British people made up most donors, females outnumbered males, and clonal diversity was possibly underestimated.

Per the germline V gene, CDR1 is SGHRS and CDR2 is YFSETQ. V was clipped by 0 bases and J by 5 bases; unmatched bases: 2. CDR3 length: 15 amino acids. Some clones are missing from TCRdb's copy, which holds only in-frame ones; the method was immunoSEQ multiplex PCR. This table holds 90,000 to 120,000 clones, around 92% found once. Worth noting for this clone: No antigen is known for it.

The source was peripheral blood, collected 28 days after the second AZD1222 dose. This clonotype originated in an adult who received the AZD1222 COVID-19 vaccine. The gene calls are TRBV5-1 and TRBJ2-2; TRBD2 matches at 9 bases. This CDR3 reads CASSLVAGGTGELFF. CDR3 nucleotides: TGCGCCAGCAGCTTGGTGGCGGGAGGGACCGGGGAGCTGTTTTTT. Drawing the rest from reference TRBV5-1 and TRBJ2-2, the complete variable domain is KAGVTQTPRYLIKTRGQQVTLSCSPISGHRSVSWYQQTPGQGLQFLFEYFSETQRNKGNFPGRFSGRQFSNSRSEMNVSTLELGDSALYLCASSLVAGGTGELFFGEGSRLTVL.